This T cell receptor (beta chain) is drawn from a study of identifying expanded T cells in peripheral blood. The germline V gene has CDR1 SSHAT and CDR2 FNYEAQ (reference sequence). Losses at the gene ends were 3 bases for V and 5 bases for J; bases not matched to a gene: 6. This CDR3 is 14 amino acids long. Regarding this clone: The antigen is not known.

Generated by immunoSEQ multiplex PCR, the TCRdb table keeps only in-frame clones and is missing some. The sample holds approximately 50,000 clones, 82% seen once. Overall study results and limits: Variance in clone template counts between approximately 2-week samples significantly increased with total template count across all healthy donors.

V gene TRBV7-7 combines with J gene TRBJ2-5; the match to TRBD2 covers 7 bases. The source of this sequence is a person between 18 and 70 years old in good health. The sequencing sample was made of blood. In nucleotides, the CDR3 is TGTGCCAGCAGCTTTAGCCAGGGAGGGGAGACCCAGTACTTC. This encodes CASSFSQGGETQYF.